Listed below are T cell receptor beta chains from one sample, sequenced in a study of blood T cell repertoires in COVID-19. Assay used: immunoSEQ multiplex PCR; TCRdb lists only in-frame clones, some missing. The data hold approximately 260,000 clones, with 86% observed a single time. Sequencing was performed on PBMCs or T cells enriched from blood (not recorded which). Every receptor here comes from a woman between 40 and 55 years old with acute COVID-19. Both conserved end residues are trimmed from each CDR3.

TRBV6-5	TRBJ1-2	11	ASLWLSYYGYT
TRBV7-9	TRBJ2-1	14	ASSSRTGISYNEQF
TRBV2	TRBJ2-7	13	ASSETSGRASGQY
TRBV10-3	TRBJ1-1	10	AISEDSTEAF
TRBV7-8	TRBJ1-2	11	ASSSRVTYGYT
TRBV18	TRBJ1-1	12	ASKGGTLNTEAF
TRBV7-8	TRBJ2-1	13	ASSYIAGLYNEQF
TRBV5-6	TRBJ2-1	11	ASSLGVRGEQF
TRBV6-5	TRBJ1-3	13	ATMMDGGTGNTIY
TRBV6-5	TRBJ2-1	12	ASSYSSDYNEQF
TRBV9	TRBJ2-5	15	ASSVDSEWDTQETQY